Presented here are 8 T cell receptor beta chains from one specimen sequenced in a study of T cell responses to AZD1222 COVID-19 vaccine. Assay used: immunoSEQ multiplex PCR; TCRdb lists only in-frame clones, some missing. The sample yields 140,000 to 150,000 clones, 91% seen once. Sequencing used peripheral blood, obtained on day 0 of AZD1222 vaccination. The receptors were gathered from an adult in good health.

V and J are TRBV5-8 and TRBJ1-5; 12 bases fit TRBD1. V lost 5 bases to trimming and J lost 6 bases; unmatched junction nucleotides: 9. Germline V gene data show CDR1 as SGHTS and CDR2 as YDEGEE. This CDR3 comprises 16 residues. The CDR3 loop is CASRPGTGGVFQPQHF. The DNA for the CDR3 is TGTGCCAGCAGACCCGGGACAGGGGGCGTTTTTCAGCCCCAGCATTTT.

The chain employs TRBV19 and TRBJ2-7; 7 bases are a match to TRBD1. J lost 2 bases, V lost 6 bases, and 1 base had no gene match. Per germline, CDR1 LNHDA and CDR2 SQIVND (reference sequence). This CDR3 has 12 residues. CDR3 in DNA: TGTGCCAGTAGCGGGACAGCCTACGAGCAGTACTTC. It encodes CASSGTAYEQYF. The entire variable domain, with the rest obtained from reference TRBV19 and TRBJ2-7, is as follows: DGGITQSPKYLFRKEGQNVTLSCEQNLNHDAMYWYRQDPGQGLRLIYYSQIVNDFQKGDIAEGYSVSREKKESFPLTVTSAQKNPTAFYLCASSGTAYEQYFGPGTRLTVT.

V is TRBV15 and J is TRBJ1-4, with TRBD1 identical over 10 bases. The length of the CDR3 is 15 residues. Germline lookup yields CDR1 LNHNV and CDR2 YYDKDF (reference sequence). The ends lost 6 bases at V and 7 bases at J; junction bases unmatched: 8. The CDR3 region has the DNA TGTGCCACCAGGAGTCCTCGGACAGGGGGTGAAAAACTGTTTTTT. As protein: CATRSPRTGGEKLFF.

This chain connects TRBV7-2 to TRBJ2-7; 10 positions match TRBD2. CDR3 length: 14 residues. Germline lookup yields CDR1 SGHTA and CDR2 FQGNSA. The V gene end was trimmed by 10 bases and the J gene end by 3 bases; junction bases not matched to a gene: 9. CDR3 coding DNA: TGTGCCACCGGGCCTAGCGGGGGAAACTACGAGCAGTACTTC. It is translated as CATGPSGGNYEQYF.

This rearrangement joins TRBV10-3 to TRBJ2-5, with D hard to call. The CDR3 loop spans 14 amino acids. V lost 3 bases, J lost 4 bases, and 12 bases lay in between. Germline values: CDR1 ENHRY, CDR2 SYGVKD. The CDR3 reads CAISEGREVETQYF. The CDR3 nucleotides read TGTGCCATCAGTGAAGGGCGAGAGGTAGAGACCCAGTACTTC.

This clone was counted a single time. This chain connects TRBV6-5 to TRBJ1-1, with 9 bases identical to TRBD1. The CDR3 spans 12 residues. Per germline, CDR1 MNHEY and CDR2 SVGAGI. V dropped 6 bases and J dropped 9; count of bases not matched to a gene: 5. CDR3 sequence: CASSRDRAKAFF. In DNA form, the CDR3 reads TGTGCCAGCAGCCGGGACAGGGCGAAAGCTTTCTTT.

The gene calls are TRBV28 and TRBJ2-3; 10 nucleotides agree with TRBD2. Trimming cost V 0 bases and J 4 bases; bases outside gene matches: 7. The germline V gene encodes CDR1 MDHEN and CDR2 SYDVKM. CDR3 length equals 17 residues. DNA of the CDR3: TGTGCCAGCAGTTTATGGGCTAGCGGGAGTGGGCCAGATACGCAGTATTTT. It codes for CASSLWASGSGPDTQYF.

CDR3 bases: TGTGCCAGCAGTCCGACGATCGGACACCTCTCCTCCTACGAGCAGTACTTC. Translating it yields CASSPTIGHLSSYEQYF. This chain links TRBV27 with TRBJ2-7, with D possibly being TRBD1 (5 bases). The CDR3 sequence is 17 residues long. V lost 5 bases and J lost 0, with 20 bases in between. The germline V gene encodes CDR1 MNHEY and CDR2 SMNVEV (reference sequence).